This T cell receptor (beta chain) appears in the sequencing data of a study of technical replicates of blood from four donors. Method: immunoSEQ multiplex PCR; TCRdb's copy keeps in-frame clones and lacks some. The sample contains approximately 97,000 clones, roughly 96% of which appear only once. CDR1 is MNHGY, CDR2 SVAAGI, per germline. The CDR3 sequence is 16 residues long. J was trimmed by 5 bases and V by 5 bases; bases with no gene match: 11. This clonotype was obtained from a human donor in good health. The genes are TRBV6-9 and TRBJ2-2, with 7 bases identical to TRBD1. The sequenced sample consisted of T cells isolated from PBMCs. CDR3 in amino acids: CASSHPCGRGTGELFF. The DNA of the CDR3 is TGTGCCAGCAGTCACCCCTGCGGCAGGGGGACCGGGGAGCTGTTTTTT.